These T cell receptor beta chains were read from a single sample in a study of cytomegalovirus exposure and HLA in healthy donors. Measured with immunoSEQ multiplex PCR; TCRdb has only the in-frame clones, and not every one. Among approximately 89,000 clones listed, 69% were seen once. Input material: PBMCs. The receptors originated from a female donor in good health and CMV-seronegative. Both conserved end residues are part of each CDR3. The D gene is left open where the match is weak. A clone size is listed for some rows: how often the clone was seen (once, few, many), or a class if it is expanded.

V gene	J gene	clone size	D gene	CDR3 DNA	CDR3 protein
TRBV29-1	TRBJ2-3	few	-	TGCAGCGTTGACAGGGGTGCAACAGATACGCAGTATTTT	CSVDRGATDTQYF
TRBV5-6	TRBJ2-5	few	TRBD2	TGTGCCAGCAGCCCCCCGGGACTAGTAAGAGAGACCCAGTACTTC	CASSPPGLVRETQYF
TRBV6-1	TRBJ2-7	few	-	TGTGCCAGCAGAGCCACGGGGACTTTTACCTACGAGCAGTACTTC	CASRATGTFTYEQYF
TRBV4-1	TRBJ2-7	-	TRBD1	TGCGCCAGCAGCCGGGGACAGACCTACGAGCAGTACTTC	CASSRGQTYEQYF
TRBV5-1	TRBJ2-7	-	TRBD2	TGCGCCAGCAGTAACCGAGGACTAGCGGGGTGGGGCGAGCAGTACTTC	CASSNRGLAGWGEQYF
TRBV7-9	TRBJ1-1	-	-	TGTGCCAGCATTCCAATGGGCCCTGAAGCTTTCTTT	CASIPMGPEAFF
TRBV2	TRBJ2-5	few	-	TGTGCCAGCAAACCGTCCGGGACTCCCAATGAGACCCAGTACTTC	CASKPSGTPNETQYF
TRBV19	TRBJ1-2	-	TRBD1	TGTGCCAGTAGTTCGATACCGGGACAGGGGGTGTACACCTTC	CASSSIPGQGVYTF
TRBV6-5	TRBJ2-7	-	TRBD2	TGTGCCAGCAGTTACGTTAGCGGGACGTCCTACGAGCAGTACTTC	CASSYVSGTSYEQYF
TRBV5-3	TRBJ1-5	-	TRBD1	TGTGCCAGAAGCATCGCTTCGACAGGGAGCAATCAGCCCCAGCATTTT	CARSIASTGSNQPQHF
TRBV6-5	TRBJ2-3	once	TRBD2	TGTGCCAGCAGGCAGGGAGGGGGCACAGATACGCAGTATTTT	CASRQGGGTDTQYF
TRBV29-1	TRBJ2-7	-	-	TGCAGCGTTGCGGTCTCCTACGAGCAGTACTTC	CSVAVSYEQYF
TRBV29-1	TRBJ2-7	-	-	TGCAGCGGTCAAAGTAGGGGCTACGAGCAGTACTTC	CSGQSRGYEQYF
TRBV18	TRBJ1-1	few	-	TGTGCCAGCTCACCAAATGAGCAGGGAAGGGGCCTAAACACTGAAGCTTTCTTT	CASSPNEQGRGLNTEAFF
TRBV4-3	TRBJ1-4	-	-	TGCGCCAGCAGCCAGGATTGGCAGGCTGAAAAACTGTTTTTT	CASSQDWQAEKLFF
TRBV5-4	TRBJ2-5	-	TRBD1	TGTGCCAGCAGCTCGGACAGGGGAGGAGAGACCCAGTACTTC	CASSSDRGGETQYF
TRBV9	TRBJ1-1	-	-	TGTGCCAGCAGCCCCAGGGGGAACACTGAAGCTTTCTTT	CASSPRGNTEAFF
TRBV30	TRBJ1-1	few	TRBD1	TGTGCCTGGAGTGGGGACAGGGGGTTAGCAACTGAAGCTTTCTTT	CAWSGDRGLATEAFF
TRBV4-1	TRBJ1-2	-	-	TGCGCCAGCAGCCAACGCGGAGACTATGGCTACACCTTC	CASSQRGDYGYTF
TRBV5-1	TRBJ1-1	-	TRBD1	TGCGCCAGCAGCTGGGGGGACAGGGAGAACACTGAAGCTTTCTTT	CASSWGDRENTEAFF
TRBV7-8	TRBJ2-6	-	-	TGTGCCAGCAGCGCGACTTACTCTGGGGCCAACGTCCTGACTTTC	CASSATYSGANVLTF
TRBV7-2	TRBJ1-3	-	TRBD1	TGTGCCAGCAGCCCGACAGGGACTGGAAACACCATATATTTT	CASSPTGTGNTIYF
TRBV5-1	TRBJ2-5	-	TRBD2	TGCGCCAGCAGCCCAGGGACTAGCGGGGGGTATAAAATGTCGGTACAAGAGACCCAGTACTTC	CASSPGTSGGYKMSVQETQYF
TRBV19	TRBJ1-2	-	TRBD1	TGTGCCAGTAACGACAGGGACTATGGCTACACCTTC	CASNDRDYGYTF
TRBV18	TRBJ1-3	-	-	TGTGCCAGCTCACTGACTGGAGCTGGAAACACCATATATTTT	CASSLTGAGNTIYF
TRBV30	TRBJ1-3	once	-	TGTGCCTGGAGTTATGGGGGGAGTGGAAACACCATATATTTT	CAWSYGGSGNTIYF
TRBV7-9	TRBJ1-1	-	-	TGTGCCAGCAGCTCAGGGGACCGGGTGGACACTGAAGCTTTCTTT	CASSSGDRVDTEAFF
TRBV5-6	TRBJ1-3	-	-	TGTGCCAGCAGCTTCCTTTACGAGACAACCGGAAACACCATATATTTT	CASSFLYETTGNTIYF
TRBV29-1	TRBJ1-3	once	TRBD1	TGCAGCGTAAAACAAACAGGGGCTGGAAACGCCATATATTTT	CSVKQTGAGNAIYF
TRBV2	TRBJ1-1	-	-	TGTGCCAGCAGTGAGCGCGGCGGCCTAACGAGCACTGAAGCTTTCTTT	CASSERGGLTSTEAFF
TRBV19	TRBJ1-2	-	-	TGTGCCAGTAGTATAGAACTGCGGATTCCCTATGGCTACACCTTC	CASSIELRIPYGYTF
TRBV7-9	TRBJ2-2	-	-	TGTTCCAGCAAGTCAAACAGGCGCTTGGGCGGGGAGCTGTTTTTT	CSSKSNRRLGGELFF
TRBV5-6	TRBJ2-2	-	-	TGTGCCAGCAGCTTGTCTGGGGGGATGAGAACCGGGGAGCTGTTTTTT	CASSLSGGMRTGELFF
TRBV28	TRBJ1-3	-	-	TGTGCCAGCAGTTCCCCGAGGGTGACCTCTGGAAACACCATATATTTT	CASSSPRVTSGNTIYF
TRBV25-1	TRBJ1-2	once	-	TGTGCCAGCAGTGAAGGCGGGGACCCCTACTATGGCTACACCTTC	CASSEGGDPYYGYTF
TRBV28	TRBJ2-7	-	-	TGTGCCAGCAGTTTGTCTAGCGTACTCTACGAGCAGTACTTC	CASSLSSVLYEQYF
TRBV10-3	TRBJ2-1	-	TRBD2	TGTGCCATCAGTGATAGCGGGAGGCGAATGGGCGATGAGCAGTTCTTC	CAISDSGRRMGDEQFF
TRBV7-9	TRBJ1-1	-	-	TGTGCCAGCAGCTTAGTGCAGGGGAACACTGAAGCTTTCTTT	CASSLVQGNTEAFF
TRBV7-9	TRBJ2-2	few	-	TGTGCCAGCAAGTCAAACAGGCGCTTGGGCGGGGAGCTGTTTTTT	CASKSNRRLGGELFF
TRBV10-3	TRBJ1-4	-	TRBD1	TGTGCCATCAGCACAGGGGGCACTAATGAAAAACTGTTTTTT	CAISTGGTNEKLFF
TRBV7-2	TRBJ2-7	-	TRBD2	TGTGCCAGCAGCTGGGGACTAGCGGGGGGAGTCGAGCAGTACTTC	CASSWGLAGGVEQYF
TRBV9	TRBJ1-1	-	-	TGTGCCAGCAGCGGAGGAAGAGGTGAAGCTTTCTTT	CASSGGRGEAFF
TRBV11-2	TRBJ2-7	-	TRBD2	TGTGCCAGCAGCTTAGATCGGACTAGCGCAACGAGTTCCTACGAGCAGTACTTC	CASSLDRTSATSSYEQYF